This T cell receptor beta chain was sequenced during a study of T cells in women clearing cervical HPV infection (dated by TCRdb to between 2017 and 2018). Broadly, across the study: The cases were 25 to 30 women with histologically confirmed HPV16-related CIN3 or worse, and 2 of those women had invasive cancers. The 20 to 25 controls were women who cleared a single incident HPV16 infection within 12 months without developing precancer or cancer. Blood from cases was collected at the visit where the lesion was first found, while blood from controls was collected once the infection could no longer be detected. For cases, a median interval of nearly 150 days, with an interquartile range of 90 to 200 days, was observed between lesion detection and blood sampling. HLA typing was available for only a few women, so HLA type could not be excluded as a confounder. Nested within Costa Rica's Guanacaste HPV Natural History Study, an exploratory proof-of-principle case-control study compared TCR repertoires across cervical HPV16 outcomes. Cases and controls were matched on age within five years and on year of sample collection. Cases had a median age of around 32 years and controls had a median age of around 40, with no significant differences in baseline characteristics. The parent cohort enrolled about 10,000 women aged 18 or older in Guanacaste, Costa Rica, during about 1992 to 1994 and followed them for over six years. Five blinded duplicates per group were added as quality controls, giving 60 or so samples: about 50 participants and roughly ten replicates. Study-wide findings and limitations: Because of the cross-sectional design, the study could not determine whether the associations came before infection or resulted from infection, and neither effector/memory subsets nor HPV-specific T cells were isolated. Random forest classifiers that combined richness and V gene abundances separated cases from controls with an estimated AUC of around 0.83. Cases had lower TRBV6-7 relative abundance than controls (about 0.1% versus 0.15%; Bonferroni P = 0.0008). Across sequencing depths, CIN3+ cases showed significantly higher TCR repertoire richness than controls, but evenness did not differ between the groups. Because the number of T cells per sample was unknown, the richness differences could reflect varying T-cell content rather than repertoire biology.

In the case of this clone: Its recognized antigen is unknown. The CDR3 is cut off 3 residues early in the read; its end comes from the germline J gene.

The junction shows trimming of 4 bases on V and 4 bases on J, and the gene matches do not reach 0 bases of it. CDR3 length: 13 amino acids, cysteine to phenylalanine. Of the CDR3's DNA, 30 bases were read; they are in frame from base 1. Taken from the germline V gene, the CDR1 and CDR2 loops are SGHVS and FNYEAQ. The immunoSEQ assay used multiplex PCR to amplify TCR beta CDR3 regions from an average of approximately 1,100 ng of genomic DNA per sample. To correct primer bias, the assay used a complete synthetic TCR repertoire to set an amplification baseline. Amplicons were sequenced on the Illumina platform. From the authors' description of their analysis: Sequences were error-corrected by clustering with frequency ratios and a modified nearest-neighbor algorithm and were then analyzed in the immunoSEQ Analyzer with IMGT gene definitions. At each rarefaction depth, TCR richness and evenness were averaged over 20 rarefaction repeats, and samples with fewer sequences than the depth were excluded. Wilcoxon rank sum tests with FDR correction were used to compare relative abundances of V, D and J genes between the groups. An intraclass correlation of 95% to 97% for TCR richness and an average of roughly 83% across 65 or so gene segments were obtained from the blinded duplicates. Sourced from immuneACCESS, this table was stored by TCRdb with only in-frame sequences that have V and J called. A share of the clones is absent; for the studies checked, an unresolved V gene accounts for under half, and the remainder has no known explanation. V, J and clone size derive from that table, while D and trimming were established from the DNA sequence. In this sample's table one finds some 20,000 clones. Under 15% of the sample comes from the top ten.

Every participant had a single incident cervical HPV16 infection, and prevalent HPV16 infections were excluded. Cervical HPV DNA was detected by MY09/MY11 PCR, and genotyping was performed by dot-blot hybridization. Fifteen mL of heparinized blood were centrifuged, and the buffy coat was split into aliquots, frozen at -30 degrees C, and then kept at -80 degrees C. QIAGEN kits were used to extract genomic DNA from the buffy coat specimens. The receptor comes from a woman between 18 and 70 years old with a cervical HPV16 infection that either progressed to CIN3+ or cleared (not recorded which). Sequenced sample: blood buffy coat. This chain is built from TRBV7-6 and TRBJ1-1; 10 central nucleotides agree with TRBD1. This receptor carries the CDR3 CASSWDRGTEAFF. The CDR3 DNA, read in part, is TGTGCCAGCAGCTGGGACAGGGGCACTGAA.